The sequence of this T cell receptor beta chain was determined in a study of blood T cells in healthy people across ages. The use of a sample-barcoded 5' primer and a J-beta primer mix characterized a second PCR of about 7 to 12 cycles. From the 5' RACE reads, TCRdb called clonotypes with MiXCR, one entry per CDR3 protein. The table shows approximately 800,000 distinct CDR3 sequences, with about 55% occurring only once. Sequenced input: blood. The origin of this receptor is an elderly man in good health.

The CDR3 here is CASRRQRGSNTEAFF. The CDR3 DNA follows: TGTGCCAGCAGGCGGCAGAGGGGCTCGAACACTGAAGCTTTCTTT. The rearrangement joins TRBV12-3 or TRBV12-4 to TRBJ1-1, with D perhaps TRBD1 (5 bases). This CDR3 has 15 residues. Trimming stripped 6 bases from V and 1 base from J, with 15 bases between.